These 9 T cell receptor beta chains came from one sample sequenced in a study of T cells after yellow fever vaccination. TCRdb reprocessed the 5' RACE reads with MiXCR, giving one entry per CDR3 protein. The repertoire holds about 130,000 distinct CDR3 sequences, with roughly 9% as singletons. Sequenced here: CD8+ T cells sorted from PBMCs, sampled on the day of the yellow fever booster vaccination. Every receptor here comes from a man younger than 30 who received the YFV17D yellow fever vaccine.

This clonotype was seen many times. The chain employs TRBV7-9 and TRBJ2-7; 7 bases match TRBD1. The CDR3 consists of 13 residues. Germline CDR1 is SEHNR and CDR2 is FQNEAQ (reference sequence). V lost 9 bases, J lost 0 bases, and 5 bases stayed unmatched. The CDR3 region has the DNA TGTGCCAGGAACCGGGACAGCTCCTACGAGCAGTACTTC. Translated: CARNRDSSYEQYF.

The V gene is TRBV7-9, the J gene TRBJ2-3; D may be TRBD2 (5 bases). Germline V CDR1 and CDR2: SEHNR, FQNEAQ (reference sequence). The CDR3 consists of 15 residues. V lost 0 bases, J lost 0 bases, and 7 bases lay in between. The CDR3 protein is CASSLATGSTDTQYF. DNA of the CDR3: TGTGCCAGCAGCTTAGCAACGGGGAGCACAGATACGCAGTATTTT.

The chain carries TRBV5-1 and TRBJ1-1, with a weak D call TRBD1 (6 bases). V lost 1 base and J lost 1, with 11 bases in between. Germline values: CDR1 SGHRS, CDR2 YFSETQ. This CDR3 is 15 amino acids long. The CDR3 sequence is CASSLKQGRNTEAFF. The CDR3 DNA follows: TGCGCCAGCAGCTTGAAACAGGGACGGAACACTGAAGCTTTCTTT.

A few counts support this clonotype. The chain recombines TRBV12-3 or TRBV12-4 with TRBJ2-3, with 13 bases lining up with TRBD2. V dropped 5 bases and J dropped 0; count of bases not matched to a gene: 11. The CDR3 length is 19 residues. CDR3 amino acids: CASSDPGLAGALSTDTQYF. The CDR3 DNA sequence: TGTGCCAGCAGTGACCCTGGACTAGCGGGGGCCCTTAGCACAGATACGCAGTATTTT.

The sample holds a few counts of this clonotype. The gene calls are TRBV7-9 and TRBJ2-5; a possible D gene is TRBD2 (5 bases). Germline V gene sequence: CDR1 SEHNR, CDR2 FQNEAQ (reference sequence). V shed 4 bases and J shed 0 bases, with 12 bases lying between them. This CDR3 is 15 amino acids long. The CDR3 sequence: CASSSMRADQETQYF. Here the CDR3 DNA reads TGTGCCAGCAGCTCTATGCGGGCAGACCAAGAGACCCAGTACTTC. Together with reference TRBV7-9 and TRBJ2-5, the CDR3 gives the full variable domain: DTGVSQNPRHKITKRGQNVTFRCDPISEHNRLYWYRQTLGQGPEFLTYFQNEAQLEKSRLLSDRFSAERPKGSFSTLEIQRTEQGDSAMYLCASSSMRADQETQYFGPGTRLLVL.

The chain recombines TRBV5-5 with TRBJ2-3; the match to TRBD2 covers 10 bases. The germline CDR1 and CDR2 sequences are SGHKS and YYEKEE (reference sequence). The V gene end was trimmed by 5 bases and the J gene end by 6 bases; junction bases not matched to a gene: 12. The CDR3 is 16 amino acids. This chain's CDR3 is CASSRLSGGTDDTQYF. DNA of the CDR3: TGTGCCAGCAGTCGTCTTAGCGGGGGGACCGATGATACGCAGTATTTT.

This clonotype was seen a few times. The V and J genes are TRBV29-1 and TRBJ2-5; 12 nucleotides agree with TRBD1. With V trimmed by 8 bases and J by 1 base, 8 bases remained unmatched. The germline V gene encodes CDR1 SQVTM and CDR2 ANQGSEA. CDR3 length: 15 residues. This chain's CDR3 is CSTRDRGLFQETQYF. The CDR3 region has the DNA TGCAGCACCCGGGACAGGGGGCTATTCCAAGAGACCCAGTACTTC.

J is TRBJ2-3 and V is TRBV6-6, with 8 bases that match TRBD2. V lost 4 bases and J lost 0; bases outside the gene matches: 0. In germline, CDR1 is MNHNY, CDR2 SVGAGI (reference sequence). This CDR3 contains 14 residues. This CDR3 reads CASSSSGSTDTQYF. The CDR3 DNA follows: TGTGCCAGCAGTTCTAGCGGGAGCACAGATACGCAGTATTTT.

The V gene is TRBV6-5, the J gene TRBJ2-3; D may be TRBD2 (5 bases). The ends were cut back, 7 bases at V and 4 bases at J, with 12 bases in the middle. The CDR3 has 13 amino acids. The germline gives CDR1 MNHEY, CDR2 SVGAGI. The CDR3 coding sequence is TGTGCCAGCAACCCAGGACTTGCAGATACGCAGTATTTT. Its protein product is CASNPGLADTQYF.